This is a list of T cell receptor beta chains from one sample in a study of regulatory T cells in long-lasting Graves disease. TCRdb ran MiXCR on the multiplex PCR reads and lists one entry per CDR3 protein. The data show over 250,000 distinct CDR3 sequences, approximately 20% seen once. The sequences come from peripheral blood mononuclear cells (PBMCs), collected when the disease was refractory, from a patient treated with antithyroid drugs. Receptors were obtained from a female donor with Graves disease. The CDR3 runs from the conserved cysteine through the conserved F or W. The D gene is left open where the match is weak. Clone size is shown for a subset of rows, as once, few, many or a class of expanded clone.

d_call	v_call	j_call	clone_size	cdr3_aa	cdr3_nt
.	TRBV7-2	TRBJ2-2	few	CASSLAGVSGELFF	TGTGCCAGCAGCTTAGCGGGAGTTTCCGGGGAGCTGTTTTTT
.	TRBV6-2/TRBV6-3	TRBJ2-3	few	CASSEGGGADTQYF	TGTGCCAGCAGTGAGGGCGGGGGCGCAGATACGCAGTATTTT
.	TRBV12-3/TRBV12-4	TRBJ2-7	many	CASSLQSLATSYEQYF	TGTGCCAGCAGTCTCCAAAGTCTGGCGACGTCTTACGAGCAGTACTTC
.	TRBV18	TRBJ1-1	many	CASSQGDTEAFF	TGTGCCAGCTCACAGGGGGACACTGAAGCTTTCTTT
TRBD1	TRBV6-1	TRBJ1-5	.	CASSSGTARLEPQHF	TGTGCCAGCAGCTCCGGGACAGCCCGATTAGAGCCCCAGCATTTT
.	TRBV4-3	TRBJ1-2	few	CASSQDTGSYGYTF	TGCGCCAGCAGCCAAGATACGGGAAGCTATGGCTACACCTTC
.	TRBV28	TRBJ2-1	.	CASSSGPNEQFF	TGTGCCAGCAGTTCCGGACCGAATGAGCAGTTCTTC
.	TRBV25-1	TRBJ1-2	few	CASSVVDYGYTF	TGTGCCAGCAGTGTTGTCGACTATGGCTACACCTTC
.	TRBV29-1	TRBJ1-2	.	CSVEVFYGINYGYTF	TGCAGCGTTGAAGTTTTTTACGGGATTAACTATGGCTACACCTTC
.	TRBV19	TRBJ1-1	few	CASSITPGTEAFF	TGTGCCAGTAGTATTACCCCTGGCACTGAAGCTTTCTTT
.	TRBV28	TRBJ2-7	many	CASSLVVYQKYF	TGTGCCAGCAGTTTAGTGGTTTATCAAAAGTACTTC
TRBD2	TRBV6-5	TRBJ2-5	few	CASSSLPTSGSVETQYF	TGTGCCAGCAGTTCCCTACCGACTAGCGGGAGTGTGGAGACCCAGTACTTC
.	TRBV28	TRBJ2-4	many	CASSLSSSLAKNIQYF	TGTGCCAGCAGTTTATCCAGCTCTTTAGCCAAAAACATTCAGTACTTC
.	TRBV28	TRBJ2-7	few	CASSWRRISYEQYF	TGTGCCAGCAGCTGGCGGAGGATTTCCTACGAGCAGTACTTC
.	TRBV7-3	TRBJ2-1	many	CASSLGGTEQFF	TGTGCCAGCAGCTTAGGGGGCACTGAGCAGTTCTTC
.	TRBV5-4	TRBJ2-7	.	CASSFETSYEQYF	TGTGCCAGCAGCTTTGAGACATCCTACGAGCAGTACTTC
TRBD2	TRBV9	TRBJ2-7	.	CASSGGGLAYDEQYF	TGTGCCAGCAGCGGGGGGGGACTAGCGTATGACGAGCAGTACTTC
TRBD2	TRBV12-3/TRBV12-4	TRBJ2-3	.	CASSLFLAGTSTDTQYF	TGTGCCAGCAGTTTGTTCTTAGCGGGTACTAGCACAGATACGCAGTATTTT
.	TRBV28	TRBJ2-7	many	CASRTGGGITYEQYF	TGTGCCAGCCGGACGGGCGGCGGGATCACCTACGAGCAGTACTTC
TRBD2	TRBV11-2	TRBJ2-7	many	CASSRPKRTSGLSSYEQYF	TGTGCCAGCAGCCGACCAAAGAGGACTAGCGGACTCAGCTCCTACGAGCAGTACTTC
TRBD2	TRBV9	TRBJ2-7	many	CASSVGLAGLYEQYF	TGTGCCAGCAGCGTTGGACTAGCGGGTTTGTACGAGCAGTACTTC
.	TRBV6-1	TRBJ2-2	.	CASSGGYGTGELFF	TGTGCCAGCAGTGGAGGGTATGGGACCGGGGAGCTGTTTTTT
TRBD1	TRBV18	TRBJ2-5	few	CASSPPKQGGETQYF	TGTGCCAGCTCACCACCTAAACAGGGGGGTGAGACCCAGTACTTC
.	TRBV10-2	TRBJ2-5	.	CASSEGQSPETQYF	TGCGCCAGCAGTGAGGGTCAATCACCAGAGACCCAGTACTTC
TRBD1	TRBV20-1	TRBJ2-5	.	CSASRTGRETQYF	TGCAGTGCTAGTCGGACAGGGAGGGAGACCCAGTACTTC
.	TRBV20-1	TRBJ1-2	few	CSAREGRGIGYTF	TGCAGTGCTAGAGAGGGCAGGGGCATCGGCTACACCTTC
.	TRBV6-1	TRBJ1-1	few	CASRPEGGRAAFF	TGTGCCAGCAGACCCGAGGGGGGCCGGGCGGCTTTCTTT
.	TRBV6-1	TRBJ1-2	.	CASSERWDDYGYTF	TGTGCCAGCAGTGAGCGGTGGGACGACTATGGCTACACCTTC
TRBD1	TRBV7-2	TRBJ1-1	.	CASSLTGQLSTEAFF	TGTGCCAGCAGCTTAACGGGACAGTTGAGCACTGAAGCTTTCTTT
TRBD2	TRBV7-9	TRBJ2-7	few	CASSPTSGDEQYF	TGTGCCAGCAGCCCGACTAGCGGCGACGAGCAGTACTTC
.	TRBV7-2	TRBJ2-2	few	CASSSPTHTGELFF	TGTGCCAGCAGCTCCCCCACTCACACCGGGGAGCTGTTTTTT
TRBD2	TRBV13	TRBJ2-3	once	CASSSYLPPPSGSTDTQYF	TGTGCCAGCAGCTCGTACCTGCCTCCACCTAGCGGGAGCACAGATACGCAGTATTTT
.	TRBV7-9	TRBJ2-7	.	CASSSPDGEQYF	TGTGCCAGCAGCTCACCCGACGGCGAGCAGTACTTC
.	TRBV6-1	TRBJ2-1	many	CASRASAETLYNEQFF	TGTGCCAGCAGGGCCTCGGCAGAAACCCTTTACAATGAGCAGTTCTTC
.	TRBV6-1	TRBJ1-1	.	CASSWRVRNTGAFF	TGTGCCAGCTCGTGGCGCGTCCGGAACACTGGAGCTTTCTTT
.	TRBV20-1	TRBJ1-1	few	CSASGSSIEAFF	TGCAGTGCTAGCGGGAGTTCTATAGAAGCTTTCTTT
.	TRBV20-1	TRBJ2-7	few	CSAREIRDMYFYEQYF	TGCAGTGCTAGAGAAATCCGGGACATGTACTTCTACGAGCAGTACTTC
TRBD1	TRBV6-1	TRBJ1-4	.	CASSGGGRSNEKLFF	TGTGCCAGCAGTGGAGGGGGCCGGTCTAATGAAAAACTGTTTTTT
.	TRBV20-1	TRBJ2-5	few	CSARSASSETQYF	TGCAGTGCTAGATCCGCTAGCTCGGAGACCCAGTACTTC
TRBD1	TRBV10-3	TRBJ1-1	few	CAITRGTNTEAFF	TGTGCCATCACCAGGGGGACAAACACTGAAGCTTTCTTT
.	TRBV30	TRBJ2-4	many	CAWSVESDQALQYF	TGTGCCTGGAGTGTAGAGTCCGACCAGGCCCTTCAGTACTTC
TRBD1	TRBV4-2	TRBJ1-4	.	CASSQGLQGREKLFF	TGTGCCAGCAGCCAAGGCTTACAGGGGAGGGAAAAACTGTTTTTT